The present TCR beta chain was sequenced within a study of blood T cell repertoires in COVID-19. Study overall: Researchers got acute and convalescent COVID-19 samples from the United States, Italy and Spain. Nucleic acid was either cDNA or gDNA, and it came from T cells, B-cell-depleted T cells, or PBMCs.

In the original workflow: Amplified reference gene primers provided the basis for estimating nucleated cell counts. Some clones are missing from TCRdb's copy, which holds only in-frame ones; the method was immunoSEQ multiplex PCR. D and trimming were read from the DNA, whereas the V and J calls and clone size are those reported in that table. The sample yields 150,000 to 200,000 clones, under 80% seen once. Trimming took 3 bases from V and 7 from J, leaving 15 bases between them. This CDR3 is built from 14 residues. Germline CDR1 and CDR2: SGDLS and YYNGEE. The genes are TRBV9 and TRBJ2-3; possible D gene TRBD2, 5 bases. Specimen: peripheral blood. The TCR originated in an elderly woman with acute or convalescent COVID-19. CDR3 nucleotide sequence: TGTGCCAGCAGCGGGGCGGGCCCTACTAATACGCAGTATTTT. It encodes CASSGAGPTNTQYF.